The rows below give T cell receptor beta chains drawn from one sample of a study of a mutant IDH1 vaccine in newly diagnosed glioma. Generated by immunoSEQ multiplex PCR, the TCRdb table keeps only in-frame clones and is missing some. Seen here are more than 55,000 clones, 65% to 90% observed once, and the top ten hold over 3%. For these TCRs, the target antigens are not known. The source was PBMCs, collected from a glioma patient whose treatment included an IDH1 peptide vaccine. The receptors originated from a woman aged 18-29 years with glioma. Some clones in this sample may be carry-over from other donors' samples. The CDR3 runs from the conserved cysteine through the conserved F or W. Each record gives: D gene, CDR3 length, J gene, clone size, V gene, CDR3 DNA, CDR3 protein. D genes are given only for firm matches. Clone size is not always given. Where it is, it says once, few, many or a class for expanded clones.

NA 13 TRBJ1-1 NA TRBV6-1 TGTGCCAGCAGTGAAAAAAGGAACACTGAAGCTTTCTTT CASSEKRNTEAFF
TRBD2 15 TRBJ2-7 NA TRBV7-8 TGTGCCAGCAGCTTATATGCTAGCGGCTCCTACGAGCAGTACTTC CASSLYASGSYEQYF
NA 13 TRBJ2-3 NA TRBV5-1 TGCGCCAGCAGCTTGGGAAGCACAGATACGCAGTATTTT CASSLGSTDTQYF
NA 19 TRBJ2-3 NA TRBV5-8 TGTGCCAGCAGCTTGGCCCAAGGGGGACTACAATTTAGCACAGATACGCAGTATTTT CASSLAQGGLQFSTDTQYF
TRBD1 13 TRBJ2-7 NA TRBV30 TGTGCCTATAGACAGGGGGCAAGGTACGAGCAGTACTTC CAYRQGARYEQYF
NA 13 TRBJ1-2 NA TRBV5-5 TGTGCCAGCAGCTCGGCCGAGGACCATGGCTACACCTTC CASSSAEDHGYTF
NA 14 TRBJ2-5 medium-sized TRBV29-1 TGCAGCGTTGTCATGGGGGCAGAGTATGAGACCCAGTACTTC CSVVMGAEYETQYF
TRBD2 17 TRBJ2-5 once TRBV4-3 TGCGCCAGCAGCCAAGATGGGAGCGGGGGGACTTCGGAGACCCAGTACTTC CASSQDGSGGTSETQYF
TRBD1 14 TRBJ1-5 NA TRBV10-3 TGTGCCATCAGTGGGACAGGGGGGAGTCAGCCCCAGCATTTT CAISGTGGSQPQHF
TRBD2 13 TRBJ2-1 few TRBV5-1 TGCGCCAGCAGCTGGGGAGGGGCGGATGAGCAGTTCTTC CASSWGGADEQFF
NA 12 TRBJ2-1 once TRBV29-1 TGCAGCGTTGTATGGCTCTACAATGAGCAGTTCTTC CSVVWLYNEQFF
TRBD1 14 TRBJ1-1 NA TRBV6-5 TGTGCCAGCAGCCGGGACAGACTAAACACTGAAGCTTTCTTT CASSRDRLNTEAFF
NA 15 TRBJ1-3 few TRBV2 TGTGCCAGCAGAGCCCAACAGGTGTCTGGAAACACCATATATTTT CASRAQQVSGNTIYF
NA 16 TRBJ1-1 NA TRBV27 TGTGCCAGCAGTTTAGGGGGCTGGTACATGAACACTGAAGCTTTCTTT CASSLGGWYMNTEAFF
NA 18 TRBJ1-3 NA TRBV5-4 TGTGCCAGCAGCTTACTTCAGGACGGAAGTTACTCTGGAAACACCATATATTTT CASSLLQDGSYSGNTIYF
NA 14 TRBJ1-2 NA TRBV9 TGTGCCAGCAGCGTAGCGGGGGGGGCCTATGGCTACACCTTC CASSVAGGAYGYTF
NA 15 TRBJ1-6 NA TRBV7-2 TGTGCCAGCAGCTTAGCAATTTCAGGGGTTTCACCCCTCCACTTT CASSLAISGVSPLHF
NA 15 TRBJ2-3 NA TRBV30 TGTGCCTGGAGGGACAGACGGACAATCACAGATACGCAGTATTTT CAWRDRRTITDTQYF